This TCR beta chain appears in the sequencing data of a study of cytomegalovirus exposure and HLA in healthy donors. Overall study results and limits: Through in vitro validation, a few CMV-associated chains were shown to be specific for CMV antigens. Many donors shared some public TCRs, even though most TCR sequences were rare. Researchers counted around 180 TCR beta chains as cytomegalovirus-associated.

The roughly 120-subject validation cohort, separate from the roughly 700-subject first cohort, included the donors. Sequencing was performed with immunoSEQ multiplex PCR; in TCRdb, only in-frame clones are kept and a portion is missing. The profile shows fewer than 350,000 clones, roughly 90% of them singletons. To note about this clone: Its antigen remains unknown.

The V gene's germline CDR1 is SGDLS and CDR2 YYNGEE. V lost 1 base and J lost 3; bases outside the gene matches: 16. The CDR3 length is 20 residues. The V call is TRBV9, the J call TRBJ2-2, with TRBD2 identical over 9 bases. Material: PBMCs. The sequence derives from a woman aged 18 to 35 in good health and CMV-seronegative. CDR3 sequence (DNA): TGTGCCAGCAGCGTAACTACTACCGGGACTAGCCCCCTTCACACCGGGGAGCTGTTTTTT. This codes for CASSVTTTGTSPLHTGELFF. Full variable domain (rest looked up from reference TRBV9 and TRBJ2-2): DSGVTQTPKHLITATGQRVTLRCSPRSGDLSVYWYQQSLDQGLQFLIQYYNGEERAKGNILERFSAQQFPDLHSELNLSSLELGDSALYFCASSVTTTGTSPLHTGELFFGEGSRLTVL.